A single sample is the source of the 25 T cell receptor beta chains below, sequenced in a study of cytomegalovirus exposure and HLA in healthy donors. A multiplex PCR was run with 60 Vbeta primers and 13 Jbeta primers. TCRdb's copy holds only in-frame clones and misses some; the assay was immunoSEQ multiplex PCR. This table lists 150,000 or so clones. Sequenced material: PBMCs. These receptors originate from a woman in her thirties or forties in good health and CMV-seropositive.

CDR3 nucleotides: TGTGCCAGCAGTTTAAAGGGACTAGCCTACGAGCAGTACTTC. Protein product: CASSLKGLAYEQYF. The chain employs TRBV27 and TRBJ2-7; 8 nucleotides agree with TRBD2. Germline loops: CDR1 MNHEY, CDR2 SMNVEV (reference sequence). The CDR3 extends over 14 amino acids. V lost 2 bases and J lost 2; bases outside the gene matches: 2.

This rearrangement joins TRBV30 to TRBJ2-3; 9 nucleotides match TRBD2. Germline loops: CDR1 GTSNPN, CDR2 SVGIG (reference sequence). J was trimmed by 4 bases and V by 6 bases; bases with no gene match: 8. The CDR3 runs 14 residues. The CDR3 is CACDWSGGPDTQYF. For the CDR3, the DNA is TGTGCCTGCGACTGGAGCGGGGGGCCAGATACGCAGTATTTT.

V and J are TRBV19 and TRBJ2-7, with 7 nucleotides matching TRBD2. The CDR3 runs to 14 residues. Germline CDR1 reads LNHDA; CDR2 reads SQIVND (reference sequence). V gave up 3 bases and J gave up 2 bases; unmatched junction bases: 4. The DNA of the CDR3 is TGTGCCAGTAGTATTAGGGAGGGCCCCTACGAGCAGTACTTC. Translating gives CASSIREGPYEQYF.

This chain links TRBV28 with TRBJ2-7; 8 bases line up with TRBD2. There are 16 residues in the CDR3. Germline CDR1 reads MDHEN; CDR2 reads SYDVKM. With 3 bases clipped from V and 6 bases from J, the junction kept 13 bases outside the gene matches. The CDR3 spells CASSFPPGGAEGEQYF. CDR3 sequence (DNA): TGTGCCAGCAGTTTTCCCCCCGGGGGGGCCGAGGGCGAGCAGTACTTC.

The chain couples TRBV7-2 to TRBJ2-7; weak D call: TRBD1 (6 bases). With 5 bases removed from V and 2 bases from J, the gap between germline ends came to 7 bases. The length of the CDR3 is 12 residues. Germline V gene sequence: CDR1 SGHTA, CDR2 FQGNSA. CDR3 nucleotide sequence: TGTGCCAGCAGCCCAGGGGCCTACGAGCAGTACTTC. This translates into CASSPGAYEQYF.

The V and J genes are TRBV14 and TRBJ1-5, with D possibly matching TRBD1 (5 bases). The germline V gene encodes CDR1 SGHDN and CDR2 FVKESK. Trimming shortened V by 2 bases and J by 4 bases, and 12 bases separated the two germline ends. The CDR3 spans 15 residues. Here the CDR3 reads CASSQFVGPNQPQHF. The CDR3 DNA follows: TGTGCCAGCAGCCAATTCGTGGGGCCAAATCAGCCCCAGCATTTT.

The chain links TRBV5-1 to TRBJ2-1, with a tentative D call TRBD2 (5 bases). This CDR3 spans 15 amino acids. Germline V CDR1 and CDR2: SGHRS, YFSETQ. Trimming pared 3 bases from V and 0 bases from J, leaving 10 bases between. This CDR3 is CASSSAEPSYNEQFF. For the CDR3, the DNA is TGCGCCAGCAGCTCAGCGGAACCCTCCTACAATGAGCAGTTCTTC.

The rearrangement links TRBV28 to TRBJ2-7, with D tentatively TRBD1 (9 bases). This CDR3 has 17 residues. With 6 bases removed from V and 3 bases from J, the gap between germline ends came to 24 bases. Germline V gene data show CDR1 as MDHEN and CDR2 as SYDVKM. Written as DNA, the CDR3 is TGTGCCAGCAGGCACAGGGGGCGACTAGCGTCTGTCTACGAGCAGTACTTC. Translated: CASRHRGRLASVYEQYF.

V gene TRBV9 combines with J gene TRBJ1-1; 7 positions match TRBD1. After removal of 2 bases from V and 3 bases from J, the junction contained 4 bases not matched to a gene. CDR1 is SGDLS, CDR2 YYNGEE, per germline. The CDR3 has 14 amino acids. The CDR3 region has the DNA TGTGCCAGCAGCGTTGGGACAGCGGACACTGAAGCTTTCTTT. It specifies CASSVGTADTEAFF.

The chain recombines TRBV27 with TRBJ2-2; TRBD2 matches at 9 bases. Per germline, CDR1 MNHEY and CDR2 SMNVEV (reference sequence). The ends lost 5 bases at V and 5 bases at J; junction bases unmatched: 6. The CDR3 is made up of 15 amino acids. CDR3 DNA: TGTGCCAGCAGTCCCGGAACTAGCGGGACCGGGGAGCTGTTTTTT. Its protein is CASSPGTSGTGELFF.

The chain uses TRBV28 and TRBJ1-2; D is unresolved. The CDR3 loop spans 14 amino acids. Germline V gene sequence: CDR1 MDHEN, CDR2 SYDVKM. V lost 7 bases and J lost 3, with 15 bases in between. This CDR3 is CASTLGGFDYGYTF. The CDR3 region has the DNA TGTGCCAGCACCCTGGGAGGGTTTGACTATGGCTACACCTTC.

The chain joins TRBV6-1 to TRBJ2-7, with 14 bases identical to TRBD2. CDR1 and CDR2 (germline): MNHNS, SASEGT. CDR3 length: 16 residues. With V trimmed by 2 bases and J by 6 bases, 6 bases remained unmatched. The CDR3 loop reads CASSEKVGTSGSEQYF. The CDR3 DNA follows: TGTGCCAGCAGTGAAAAAGTCGGGACTAGCGGGAGCGAGCAGTACTTC.

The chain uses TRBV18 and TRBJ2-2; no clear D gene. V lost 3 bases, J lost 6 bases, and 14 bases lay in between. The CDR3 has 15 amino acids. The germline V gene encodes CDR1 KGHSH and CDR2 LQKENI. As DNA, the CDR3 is TGTGCCAGCTCACCGAACAGAATTACACCCGGGGAGCTGTTTTTT. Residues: CASSPNRITPGELFF.

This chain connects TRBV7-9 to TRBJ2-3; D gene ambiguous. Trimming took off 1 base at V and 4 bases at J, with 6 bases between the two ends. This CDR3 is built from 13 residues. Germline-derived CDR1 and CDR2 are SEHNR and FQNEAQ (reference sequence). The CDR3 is CASSLVSADTQYF. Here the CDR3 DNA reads TGTGCCAGCAGCTTAGTCTCCGCAGATACGCAGTATTTT.

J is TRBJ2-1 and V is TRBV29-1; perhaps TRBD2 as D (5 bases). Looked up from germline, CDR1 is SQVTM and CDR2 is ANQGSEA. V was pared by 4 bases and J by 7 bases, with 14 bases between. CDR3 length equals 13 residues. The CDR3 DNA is TGCAGCGTTGTGAGACTATCCATAAATGAGCAGTTCTTC. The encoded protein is CSVVRLSINEQFF.

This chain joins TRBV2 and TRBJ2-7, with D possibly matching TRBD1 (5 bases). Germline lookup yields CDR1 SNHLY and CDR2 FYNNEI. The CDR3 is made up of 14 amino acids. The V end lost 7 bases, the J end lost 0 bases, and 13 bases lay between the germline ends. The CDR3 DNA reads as TGTGCCAGCACCTACAGGTCAAGCTCCTACGAGCAGTACTTC. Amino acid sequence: CASTYRSSSYEQYF.

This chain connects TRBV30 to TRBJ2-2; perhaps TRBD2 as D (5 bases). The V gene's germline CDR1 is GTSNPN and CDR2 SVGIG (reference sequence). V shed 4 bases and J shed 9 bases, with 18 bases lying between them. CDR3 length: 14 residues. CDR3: CAWTPASLARELFF. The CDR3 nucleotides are TGTGCCTGGACCCCGGCTAGCCTAGCCCGGGAGCTGTTTTTT.

CDR3 loop: CASSFRLARDEQYF. The CDR3, as DNA: TGCGCCAGCAGTTTTAGACTAGCGCGTGACGAGCAGTACTTC. The V call is TRBV5-1, the J call TRBJ2-7; TRBD2 matches at 8 bases. The V gene's germline CDR1 is SGHRS and CDR2 YFSETQ. Losses at the gene ends were 5 bases for V and 5 bases for J; bases not matched to a gene: 9. The CDR3 length is 14 residues.

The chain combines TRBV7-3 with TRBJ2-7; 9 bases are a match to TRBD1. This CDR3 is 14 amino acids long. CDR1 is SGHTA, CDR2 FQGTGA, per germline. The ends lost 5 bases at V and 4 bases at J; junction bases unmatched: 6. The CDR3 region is CASSGGTGPYEQYF. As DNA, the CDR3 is TGTGCCAGCAGCGGGGGGACAGGGCCTTACGAGCAGTACTTC. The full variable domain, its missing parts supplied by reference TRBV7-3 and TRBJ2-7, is GAGVSQTPSNKVTEKGKYVELRCDPISGHTALYWYRQSLGQGPEFLIYFQGTGAADDSGLPNDRFFAVRPEGSVSTLKIQRTERGDSAVYLCASSGGTGPYEQYFGPGTRLTVT.

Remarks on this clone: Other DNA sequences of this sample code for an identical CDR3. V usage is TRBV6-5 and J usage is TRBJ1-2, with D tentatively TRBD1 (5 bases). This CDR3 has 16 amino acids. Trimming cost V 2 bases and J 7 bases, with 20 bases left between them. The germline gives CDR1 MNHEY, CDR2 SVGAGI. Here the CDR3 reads CASSYSPAGQGSGYTF. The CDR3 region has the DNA TGTGCCAGCAGTTACAGCCCTGCAGGGCAGGGTAGTGGCTACACCTTC.

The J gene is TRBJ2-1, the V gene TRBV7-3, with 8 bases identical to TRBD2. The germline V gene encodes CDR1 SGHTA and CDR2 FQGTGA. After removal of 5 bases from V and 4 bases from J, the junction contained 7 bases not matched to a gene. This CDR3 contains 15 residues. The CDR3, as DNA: TGTGCCAGCAGCCCAAGAGCGGGAGCTTACAATGAGCAGTTCTTC. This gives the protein CASSPRAGAYNEQFF.

The CDR3 reads CASSPLDGGHTEAFF. The DNA for the CDR3 is TGTGCCAGCAGCCCCCTAGACGGGGGGCACACTGAAGCTTTCTTT. The V call is TRBV11-2, the J call TRBJ1-1; D might be TRBD1 (6 bases). CDR3 length: 15 residues. Trimming shortened V by 5 bases and J by 3 bases, and 16 bases separated the two germline ends. Germline loops: CDR1 SGHAT, CDR2 FQNNGV.

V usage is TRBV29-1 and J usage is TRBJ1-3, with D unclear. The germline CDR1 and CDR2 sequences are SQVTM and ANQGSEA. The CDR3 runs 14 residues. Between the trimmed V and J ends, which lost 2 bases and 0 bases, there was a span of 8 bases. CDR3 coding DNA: TGCAGCGTTGAATTGGACTTCTCTGGAAACACCATATATTTT. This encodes CSVELDFSGNTIYF.

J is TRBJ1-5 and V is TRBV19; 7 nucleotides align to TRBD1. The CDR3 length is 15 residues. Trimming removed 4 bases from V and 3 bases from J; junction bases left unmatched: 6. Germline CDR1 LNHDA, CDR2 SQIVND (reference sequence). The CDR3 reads CASSKPGQTNQPQHF. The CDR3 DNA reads TGTGCCAGTAGTAAACCGGGACAGACCAATCAGCCCCAGCATTTT.

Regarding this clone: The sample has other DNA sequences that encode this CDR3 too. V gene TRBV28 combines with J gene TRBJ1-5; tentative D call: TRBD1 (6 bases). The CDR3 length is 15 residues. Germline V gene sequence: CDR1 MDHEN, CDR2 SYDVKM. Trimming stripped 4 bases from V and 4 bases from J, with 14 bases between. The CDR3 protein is CASSYLQGSNQPQHF. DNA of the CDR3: TGTGCCAGCAGTTACCTTCAGGGGTCGAATCAGCCCCAGCATTTT. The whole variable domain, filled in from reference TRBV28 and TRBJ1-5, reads DVKVTQSSRYLVKRTGEKVFLECVQDMDHENMFWYRQDPGLGLRLIYFSYDVKMKEKGDIPEGYSVSREKKERFSLILESASTNQTSMYLCASSYLQGSNQPQHFGDGTRLSIL.